A selection of T cell receptor beta chains follows, all from one sample in a study of T cell responses to AZD1222 COVID-19 vaccine. Sequencing used immunoSEQ multiplex PCR; TCRdb keeps in-frame clones, though not all of them. Here the sample spans 130,000 or so clones, more than 85% being singletons. The material was peripheral blood, obtained on day 0 of MenACWY control vaccination. The receptors stem from an adult in good health. The CDR3 runs from the conserved cysteine through the conserved F or W. The D gene is left open where the match is weak. Only part of the rows carry a size: once, few, many, or a class if the clone is expanded.

cdr3_aa cdr3_nt d_call clone_size j_call v_call
CASRVWGETEAFF TGCGCCAGCAGGGTGTGGGGGGAAACTGAAGCTTTCTTT . . TRBJ1-1 TRBV5-1
CASSRRTRGGKNIQYF TGCGCCAGCAGCCGCCGGACTAGGGGAGGCAAAAACATTCAGTACTTC TRBD2 . TRBJ2-4 TRBV4-1
CASSINRGNQPQHF TGTGCCAGTAGTATAAACAGGGGCAATCAGCCCCAGCATTTT . . TRBJ1-5 TRBV19
CASSLRGAGDGYTF TGCGCCAGCAGCTTGAGGGGAGCAGGGGATGGCTACACCTTC . . TRBJ1-2 TRBV5-1
CASSQDAGPNTEAFF TGTGCCAGCAGCCAAGATGCGGGGCCGAACACTGAAGCTTTCTTT . . TRBJ1-1 TRBV3-1/TRBV3-2
CASSQVGDNSPLHF TGCGCCAGCAGCCAAGTAGGGGATAATTCACCCCTCCACTTT . . TRBJ1-6 TRBV4-3
CASSWGTGDTGELFF TGCGCCAGCAGCTGGGGGACAGGGGACACCGGGGAGCTGTTTTTT TRBD1 . TRBJ2-2 TRBV5-1
CASSFSQEGTEAFF TGTGCCAGCAGCTTCAGTCAGGAGGGAACTGAAGCTTTCTTT . . TRBJ1-1 TRBV7-8
CASSLGGGLGYGYTF TGTGCCAGCAGTTTAGGCGGGGGCCTTGGGTATGGCTACACCTTC . . TRBJ1-2 TRBV28
CASSEEQGGDTQYF TGTGCCAGCAGTGAAGAACAGGGTGGGGATACGCAGTATTTT . . TRBJ2-3 TRBV2
CASTQQGPGANVLTF TGTGCCAGTACCCAACAGGGTCCTGGGGCCAACGTCCTGACTTTC . . TRBJ2-6 TRBV19
CATKGTGLTDTQYF TGTGCCACCAAAGGCACAGGGCTCACAGATACGCAGTATTTT . . TRBJ2-3 TRBV24-1
CASSSGQLNEQYF TGTGCCAGCAGTTCGGGACAGCTCAACGAGCAGTACTTC TRBD1 . TRBJ2-7 TRBV6-5
CASSLTGLDEQFF TGTGCCAGCAGCTTAACGGGGTTGGATGAGCAGTTCTTC . . TRBJ2-1 TRBV7-3
CASSVDPAGLITGELFF TGTGCCAGCAGCGTAGACCCAGCGGGATTAATCACCGGGGAGCTGTTTTTT TRBD2 once TRBJ2-2 TRBV9
CASSTRDPAPPNYGYTF TGTGCCAGCAGCACCCGGGATCCGGCCCCTCCTAACTATGGCTACACCTTC . . TRBJ1-2 TRBV5-5
CASSQVVLAGEHNEQFF TGTGCCAGCAGCCAAGTGGTACTAGCGGGAGAACACAATGAGCAGTTCTTC TRBD2 . TRBJ2-1 TRBV3-1/TRBV3-2
CASSPSGRELSGELFF TGTGCCAGCAGTCCCAGCGGGAGGGAACTGAGCGGGGAGCTGTTTTTT TRBD2 . TRBJ2-2 TRBV28
CASSLFANSGGLADTQYF TGTGCCAGCAGTTTATTTGCTAATTCTGGGGGGCTGGCAGATACGCAGTATTTT . . TRBJ2-3 TRBV27
CASSLAAGGSTDTQYF TGTGCCAGCAGCTTAGCGGCTGGCGGTAGCACAGATACGCAGTATTTT . . TRBJ2-3 TRBV11-1
CASRQGPINSPLHF TGTGCCAGTAGACAGGGACCGATTAATTCACCCCTCCACTTT . . TRBJ1-6 TRBV19
CASSGAGTGELFF TGTGCCAGCAGTGGGGCAGGGACCGGGGAGCTGTTTTTT . . TRBJ2-2 TRBV2
CASLLSSGANVLTF TGTGCCAGTCTATTGAGCTCTGGGGCCAACGTCCTGACTTTC . . TRBJ2-6 TRBV6-5
CASSYSSENYGYTF TGTGCCAGCAGTTACTCGTCGGAAAACTATGGCTACACCTTC . . TRBJ1-2 TRBV6-2/TRBV6-3
CASSRFAYNSPLHF TGTGCCAGCAGTAGGTTCGCCTATAATTCACCCCTCCACTTT . . TRBJ1-6 TRBV9
CASSVDGGGSPLHF TGTGCCAGCAGCGTAGATGGAGGGGGGTCACCCCTCCACTTT . . TRBJ1-6 TRBV9
CVSSPGTGVNYGYTF TGTGTCAGCAGTCCCGGGACAGGGGTCAACTATGGCTACACCTTC TRBD1 . TRBJ1-2 TRBV27
CSARTDREDQPQHF TGCAGCGCCAGAACAGACAGGGAAGATCAGCCCCAGCATTTT TRBD1 . TRBJ1-5 TRBV29-1
CASSREGSGANVLTF TGTGCCAGCAGCCGGGAGGGCTCTGGGGCCAACGTCCTGACTTTC TRBD2 . TRBJ2-6 TRBV14
CASSKRTGRNSPLHF TGTGCCAGTAGTAAGCGGACAGGGCGGAATTCACCCCTCCACTTT TRBD1 . TRBJ1-6 TRBV19
CAIRGPRVPFGTDTQYF TGTGCCATCAGGGGTCCCAGGGTACCCTTTGGCACAGATACGCAGTATTTT . . TRBJ2-3 TRBV10-3
CASSGRQATMGTDTQYF TGTGCCAGCAGTGGGAGGCAGGCTACTATGGGCACAGATACGCAGTATTTT . . TRBJ2-3 TRBV6-1
CSVLGDREDGYTF TGCAGCGTTTTGGGGGACAGGGAAGATGGCTACACCTTC TRBD1 . TRBJ1-2 TRBV29-1
CASSPLDTNTEAFF TGTGCCAGCTCACCACTTGACACAAACACTGAAGCTTTCTTT . once TRBJ1-1 TRBV18
CASSFISGNTGELFF TGCGCCAGCAGCTTTATTAGCGGCAACACCGGGGAGCTGTTTTTT . . TRBJ2-2 TRBV5-1
CASSLDLSPGEQFF TGTGCCAGCAGCTTGGATCTGTCCCCTGGTGAGCAGTTCTTC . few TRBJ2-1 TRBV5-6
CATSDVDDYNEQFF TGTGCCACCAGTGATGTCGACGACTACAATGAGCAGTTCTTC . . TRBJ2-1 TRBV24-1
CASSPWFASGETQYF TGTGCCAGCAGCCCTTGGTTTGCGTCCGGGGAGACCCAGTACTTC . . TRBJ2-5 TRBV7-9
CASSLRRTGRGNTIYF TGTGCCAGCAGTTTGCGACGGACAGGTCGAGGAAACACCATATATTTT TRBD1 few TRBJ1-3 TRBV28
CASSQEGESPLHF TGCGCCAGCAGCCAAGAAGGTGAATCACCCCTCCACTTT . . TRBJ1-6 TRBV4-1
CASLKRPSGNTIYF TGTGCCAGCCTCAAAAGGCCCTCTGGAAACACCATATATTTT . once TRBJ1-3 TRBV28
CASSPGTANTEAFF TGTGCCAGCAGCCCCGGGACAGCCAACACTGAAGCTTTCTTT TRBD1 . TRBJ1-1 TRBV11-3
CAWQGQENTEAFF TGTGCCTGGCAGGGACAGGAGAACACTGAAGCTTTCTTT TRBD1 . TRBJ1-1 TRBV30